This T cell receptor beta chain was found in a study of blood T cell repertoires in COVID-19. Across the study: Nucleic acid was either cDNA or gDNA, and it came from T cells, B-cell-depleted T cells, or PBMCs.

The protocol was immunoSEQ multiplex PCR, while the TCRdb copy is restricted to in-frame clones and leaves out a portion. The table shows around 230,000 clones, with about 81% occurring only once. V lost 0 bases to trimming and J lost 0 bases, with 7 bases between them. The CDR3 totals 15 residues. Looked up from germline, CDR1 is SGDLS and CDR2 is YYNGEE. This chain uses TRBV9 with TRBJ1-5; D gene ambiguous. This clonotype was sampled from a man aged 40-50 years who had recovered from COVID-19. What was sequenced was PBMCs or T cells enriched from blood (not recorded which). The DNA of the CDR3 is TGTGCCAGCAGCGTAGCCGGGGATAGCAATCAGCCCCAGCATTTT. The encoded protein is CASSVAGDSNQPQHF.